A single sample gave rise to the 22 T cell receptor beta chains below, sequenced in a study of PD-1 blockade in classical Hodgkin lymphoma. TCRdb keeps only in-frame clones here, not all; method: immunoSEQ multiplex PCR. The table includes roughly 100,000 clones, about three quarters detected once. Documented time point: cycle 4 day 1 (C4D1), after more than five weeks of nivolumab. Each patient experienced a relapse that followed autologous stem cell transplantation, and brentuximab vedotin exposure varied. The material was peripheral blood mononuclear cells (PBMCs), obtained before the fourth cycle of nivolumab. The receptors shown here come from a human donor with classical Hodgkin lymphoma.

The gene calls are TRBV6-6 and TRBJ1-6; 7 bases fit TRBD1. V lost 7 bases, J lost 7 bases, and 7 bases stayed unmatched. The germline V gene encodes CDR1 MNHNY and CDR2 SVGAGI (reference sequence). The CDR3 totals 14 residues. Here the CDR3 reads CASKSGTENSPLHF. CDR3 in DNA: TGTGCCAGCAAATCCGGGACAGAGAATTCACCCCTCCACTTT.

CDR3: CASSVGLNTGELFF. CDR3 nucleotide sequence: TGCGCCAGCAGCGTGGGACTGAACACCGGGGAGCTGTTTTTT. V is TRBV5-1 and J is TRBJ2-2; D possibly corresponds to TRBD2 (6 bases). Germline CDR1 and CDR2: SGHRS and YFSETQ. Trimming cost V 4 bases and J 1 base, with 8 bases left between them. CDR3 length: 14 amino acids. Full variable domain (remainder filled in from reference TRBV5-1 and TRBJ2-2): KAGVTQTPRYLIKTRGQQVTLSCSPISGHRSVSWYQQTPGQGLQFLFEYFSETQRNKGNFPGRFSGRQFSNSRSEMNVSTLELGDSALYLCASSVGLNTGELFFGEGSRLTVL.

This clone was counted between two and nine times. This rearrangement joins TRBV28 to TRBJ1-2; no clear D gene. The CDR3 extends over 12 amino acids. Trimming left V 6 bases short and J 10 bases short, with 15 bases between. The germline gives CDR1 MDHEN, CDR2 SYDVKM. The CDR3 spells CASREGIDSYTF. DNA of the CDR3: TGTGCCAGCAGAGAGGGAATTGATTCCTACACCTTC.

This clone appeared a few times. The V gene is TRBV19, the J gene TRBJ2-2, with D possibly matching TRBD1 (5 bases). The germline V gene encodes CDR1 LNHDA and CDR2 SQIVND (reference sequence). This CDR3 is built from 16 residues. Deletions cut 10 bases from V and 4 bases from J, with 22 bases between. The CDR3 bases are TGTGCCACCCAGGGCGCACAGGATTGGGGCACCGGGGAGCTGTTTTTT. As protein: CATQGAQDWGTGELFF.

The chain recombines TRBV27 with TRBJ2-7, with a weak D call TRBD2 (5 bases). CDR3 length: 17 amino acids. V was clipped by 6 bases and J by 0 bases, with 21 bases between them. CDR1 MNHEY and CDR2 SMNVEV come from the germline V gene (reference sequence). CDR3 sequence: CASRTRFWSADSYEQYF. The CDR3 DNA reads TGTGCCAGCAGGACCCGTTTCTGGTCAGCGGACTCCTACGAGCAGTACTTC.

The rearrangement joins TRBV29-1 to TRBJ2-3; tentatively, D is TRBD1 or TRBD2 (6 bases each). The CDR3 covers 14 residues. V dropped 2 bases and J dropped 4 bases, with 13 bases sitting between them. Germline-derived CDR1 and CDR2 are SQVTM and ANQGSEA. The chain's CDR3 is CSVEIGGSADTQYF. The DNA for the CDR3 is TGCAGCGTTGAAATAGGGGGGTCAGCAGATACGCAGTATTTT.

The chain joins TRBV9 to TRBJ1-4; TRBD1 is a possible D gene (5 bases). Germline V CDR1 and CDR2: SGDLS, YYNGEE. Deletions cut 3 bases from V and 6 bases from J, with 12 bases between. CDR3 size: 14 residues. CDR3 DNA: TGTGCCAGCAGCGCTCCGGGGGACCATGAAAAACTGTTTTTT. Its translation is CASSAPGDHEKLFF.

The chain combines TRBV18 with TRBJ1-5; D gene uncertain. Trimming took 3 bases from V and 5 from J, leaving 11 bases between them. This CDR3 comprises 14 residues. Germline V gives CDR1 KGHSH, CDR2 LQKENI. For the CDR3, the DNA is TGTGCCAGCTCACCCCAGTCCGGGGATCAGCCCCAGCATTTT. Protein sequence: CASSPQSGDQPQHF.

This chain uses TRBV6-5 with TRBJ2-7, with 8 nucleotides matching TRBD1. The J segment lost 6 bases and the V segment lost 6 bases, leaving 10 bases of the junction unmatched. CDR1 is MNHEY, CDR2 SVGAGI, per germline. The CDR3 has 14 amino acids. The CDR3 loop reads CASRYQGARIEQYF. The CDR3 nucleotides read TGTGCCAGCAGGTACCAGGGGGCTCGGATCGAGCAGTACTTC.

The rearrangement joins TRBV4-1 to TRBJ2-1, with 13 bases fitting TRBD2. This CDR3 is built from 16 residues. From germline, CDR1 is MGHRA and CDR2 YSYEKL. V was clipped by 2 bases and J by 7 bases; unmatched bases: 5. Written as DNA, the CDR3 is TGCGCCAGCAGCCAAACTAGCGGGGGGGCCTCAAATGAGCAGTTCTTC. As protein: CASSQTSGGASNEQFF.

The chain has TRBV7-2 and TRBJ2-3, with D perhaps matching TRBD2 (6 bases). The CDR3 consists of 15 residues. Looked up from germline, CDR1 is SGHTA and CDR2 is FQGNSA. V was trimmed by 4 bases and J by 0 bases, leaving 11 bases between them. DNA for the CDR3: TGTGCCAGCAGCTCCCGACTAGGGAGCACAGATACGCAGTATTTT. Encoded protein: CASSSRLGSTDTQYF.

The CDR3 sequence: CASSKDGVVNEKLFF. The DNA of the CDR3 is TGTGCCAGTAGCAAAGACGGAGTGGTTAATGAAAAACTGTTTTTT. The chain uses TRBV19 and TRBJ1-4; D unresolved. The CDR3 runs 15 residues. The germline V gene has CDR1 LNHDA and CDR2 SQIVND (reference sequence). V was clipped by 6 bases and J by 4 bases, with 15 bases between them.

The chain links TRBV11-2 to TRBJ2-6; 7 bases are shared with TRBD1. Germline assignment: CDR1 SGHAT and CDR2 FQNNGV. With V trimmed by 2 bases and J by 4 bases, 14 bases remained unmatched. The CDR3 length is 19 residues. CDR3 amino acids: CASSLYRRQGPSGANVLTF. The CDR3 coding sequence is TGTGCCAGCAGCTTATATCGGAGACAGGGACCTTCCGGGGCCAACGTCCTGACTTTC.

V is TRBV19 and J is TRBJ2-7, with D possibly TRBD1 on 6 matching bases. V lost 3 bases to trimming and J lost 2 bases, with 14 bases between them. The CDR3 contains 15 residues. From germline, CDR1 is LNHDA and CDR2 SQIVND (reference sequence). The CDR3 loop reads CASSIRAQGPYEQYF. The CDR3 nucleotides read TGTGCCAGTAGTATTCGCGCTCAGGGGCCCTACGAGCAGTACTTC.

The CDR3 sequence: CASSETSQWEKLFF. As DNA, the CDR3 is TGTGCCAGCAGTGAAACCTCCCAGTGGGAAAAACTGTTTTTT. The chain links TRBV6-1 to TRBJ1-4; D uncertain. Deletions cut 2 bases from V and 8 bases from J, with 12 bases between. Germline CDR1 MNHNS, CDR2 SASEGT. The CDR3 loop spans 14 amino acids.

V gene TRBV6-1 combines with J gene TRBJ1-5; 9 nucleotides agree with TRBD1. With V trimmed by 4 bases and J by 6 bases, 1 base remained unmatched. The CDR3 is made up of 13 amino acids. Germline V CDR1 and CDR2: MNHNS, SASEGT. CDR3 bases: TGTGCCAGCAGTGGGACAGGGGTTCAGCCCCAGCATTTT. It specifies CASSGTGVQPQHF.

The table lists this clone with a few counts. The CDR3 sequence: CASRQDSINEKLFF. The CDR3 nucleotides are TGTGCCAGCAGACAAGACAGCATTAATGAAAAACTGTTTTTT. The chain is built from TRBV7-9 and TRBJ1-4; possibly TRBD1 for D (5 bases). This CDR3 has 14 residues. Germline V lookup: CDR1 SEHNR, CDR2 FQNEAQ (reference sequence). V shed 6 bases and J shed 4 bases, with 12 bases lying between them.

This chain connects TRBV19 to TRBJ2-1, with TRBD2 matching over 11 bases. The J segment lost 6 bases and the V segment lost 3 bases, leaving 1 base of the junction unmatched. Germline CDR1 and CDR2: LNHDA and SQIVND (reference sequence). This CDR3 region has 14 residues. CDR3 bases: TGTGCCAGTAGTATGGGACTAGCGGCCAATGAGCAGTTCTTC. Translated, it gives CASSMGLAANEQFF.

The chain employs TRBV10-3 and TRBJ2-2; possible D gene TRBD1, 6 bases. Trimming took 4 bases from V and 6 from J, leaving 9 bases between them. This CDR3 contains 13 residues. Germline CDR1 is ENHRY and CDR2 is SYGVKD. The CDR3 loop is CAISGTDPGELFF. The CDR3 nucleotides read TGTGCCATCAGTGGGACAGACCCCGGGGAGCTGTTTTTT.

The chain is built from TRBV7-2 and TRBJ2-1; the match to TRBD2 covers 9 bases. The CDR3 is 15 amino acids. Trimming removed 4 bases from V and 10 bases from J; junction bases left unmatched: 11. Germline loops: CDR1 SGHTA, CDR2 FQGNSA. The CDR3, as DNA: TGTGCCAGCAGCTCCGGCGGGGGGGCCGGAGAGGAGCAGTTCTTC. Its translation is CASSSGGGAGEEQFF.

The J gene is TRBJ2-1, the V gene TRBV6-5; D gene ambiguous. This CDR3 spans 14 amino acids. V was shortened by 2 bases and J by 5 bases, with 10 bases between the two germline ends. Per germline, CDR1 MNHEY and CDR2 SVGAGI. The CDR3 DNA is TGTGCCAGCAGTTACCGGTTGGGTGACAATGAGCAGTTCTTC. Protein sequence: CASSYRLGDNEQFF.

This clone occurred a few times. J is TRBJ2-3 and V is TRBV18, with 7 bases identical to TRBD1. The CDR3 extends over 15 amino acids. V trimming: 1 base; J trimming: 2 bases; junction bases outside the gene matches: 3. Looked up from germline, CDR1 is KGHSH and CDR2 is LQKENI. The CDR3 protein is CASSPQGADTDTQYF. The CDR3 nucleotides are TGTGCCAGCTCACCACAGGGGGCTGACACAGATACGCAGTATTTT.